The clone carrying this T cell receptor beta chain was detected only once. Its antigen is not identified. The sample is drawn from a study of cytotoxic CD8 clonotypes in ibrutinib-treated CLL. As for the study in general: The average sample held approximately 260,000 productive templates and about 99,000 productive rearrangements.

V lost 5 bases and J lost 0, with 10 bases in between. The CDR3 is 14 residues long. The germline CDR1 and CDR2 sequences are SEHNR and FQNEAQ (reference sequence). Regarding the study as a whole: Under therapy, public clonotypes either contracted or stayed stable, and they were uncommon.

With sequencing, the targeted depth ranged from 1 in 200,000 to 1 in 1 million T cells. Profiled with immunoSEQ multiplex PCR; TCRdb holds only in-frame clones, not every one. The sample contains over 250,000 clones, about 72% of which appear only once. This chain joins TRBV7-9 and TRBJ1-2, with D possibly matching TRBD1 (6 bases). The clonotype was recovered from a human donor with chronic lymphocytic leukemia. Sequences were derived from PBMCs, sampled at disease progression, from a patient treated with ibrutinib. The CDR3 loop is CASSRGTPNYGYTF. CDR3 coding DNA: TGTGCCAGCAGCCGCGGGACACCTAACTATGGCTACACCTTC.